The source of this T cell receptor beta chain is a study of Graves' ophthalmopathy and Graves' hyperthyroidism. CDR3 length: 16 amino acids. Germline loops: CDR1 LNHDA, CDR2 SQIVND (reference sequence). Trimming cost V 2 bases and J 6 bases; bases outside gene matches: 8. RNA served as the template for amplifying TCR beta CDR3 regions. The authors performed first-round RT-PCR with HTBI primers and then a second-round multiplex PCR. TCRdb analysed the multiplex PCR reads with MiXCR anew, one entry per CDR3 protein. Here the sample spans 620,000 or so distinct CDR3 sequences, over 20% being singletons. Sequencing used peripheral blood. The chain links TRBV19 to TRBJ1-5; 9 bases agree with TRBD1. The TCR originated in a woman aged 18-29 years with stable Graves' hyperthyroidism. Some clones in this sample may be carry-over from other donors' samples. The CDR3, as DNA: TGTGCCAGTAGTATACCCCGGACAGGGGCCGGTCAGCCCCAGCATTTT. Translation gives CASSIPRTGAGQPQHF.